This entry lists 19 T cell receptor beta chains sequenced from one sample in a study of blood T cell repertoires in COVID-19. Sequenced by immunoSEQ multiplex PCR; TCRdb stores in-frame clones only, minus some. The sample lists 490,000 or so clones, about 85% seen once, with more than 7.5% in the top ten. The sequencing sample was made of PBMCs or T cells enriched from blood (not recorded which). These receptor sequences come from a woman in her sixties who had recovered from COVID-19.

The rearrangement joins TRBV19 to TRBJ2-3, with TRBD2 matching over 7 bases. This CDR3 comprises 16 residues. V lost 4 bases and J lost 4; bases outside the gene matches: 11. Germline assignment: CDR1 LNHDA and CDR2 SQIVND (reference sequence). The CDR3 is CASSRLIGLVADTQYF. DNA of the CDR3: TGTGCCAGTAGTAGGTTGATTGGACTAGTAGCAGATACGCAGTATTTT.

The rearrangement joins TRBV5-5 to TRBJ2-3; the match to TRBD2 covers 9 bases. This CDR3 region has 14 residues. Trimming took 5 bases from V and 3 from J; bases not matched to a gene: 4. The germline gives CDR1 SGHKS, CDR2 YYEKEE (reference sequence). The CDR3 reads CASSSGGGTDTQYF. The CDR3 region has the DNA TGTGCCAGCAGTAGCGGGGGTGGGACAGATACGCAGTATTTT. Looking up the rest from reference TRBV5-5 and TRBJ2-3 gives the full variable domain: DAGVTQSPTHLIKTRGQQVTLRCSPISGHKSVSWYQQVLGQGPQFIFQYYEKEERGRGNFPDRFSARQFPNYSSELNVNALLLGDSALYLCASSSGGGTDTQYFGPGTRLTVL.

The chain is built from TRBV7-9 and TRBJ2-3; TRBD1 might be the D (5 bases). Trimming left V 5 bases short and J 2 bases short, with 11 bases between. The V gene's germline CDR1 is SEHNR and CDR2 FQNEAQ (reference sequence). This CDR3 has 14 residues. In DNA, the CDR3 is TGTGCCAGCAGCCCGGCCAGGGTCACAGATACGCAGTATTTT. Translation: CASSPARVTDTQYF.

J is TRBJ1-3 and V is TRBV5-1, with D possibly matching TRBD1 (5 bases). Trimming removed 4 bases at V and 2 bases at J, with 13 bases between. This CDR3 is 15 amino acids long. The germline V gene has CDR1 SGHRS and CDR2 YFSETQ. This CDR3 reads CASSTTDPTGNTIYF. CDR3 nucleotides: TGCGCCAGCAGCACGACAGATCCAACTGGAAACACCATATATTTT.

The chain couples TRBV6-2 or TRBV6-3 to TRBJ1-2; perhaps TRBD1 as D (6 bases). The germline gives CDR1 MNHEY, CDR2 SVGEGT. This CDR3 spans 15 amino acids. With 7 bases removed from V and 3 bases from J, the gap between germline ends came to 18 bases. This chain's CDR3 is CASTPGSDSYYGYTF. The CDR3 DNA reads as TGTGCCAGCACCCCCGGCTCGGACAGCTACTATGGCTACACCTTC.

CDR3 nucleotides: TGTGCCAGCAGCTTAGATGGTGGCAGGGACTCTGGAAACACCATATATTTT. The encoded protein is CASSLDGGRDSGNTIYF. V is TRBV11-2 and J is TRBJ1-3; possibly TRBD1 for D (5 bases). Germline V gene lookup returns CDR1 SGHAT and CDR2 FQNNGV. The CDR3 is 17 amino acids. V lost 0 bases and J 0 bases, leaving 12 bases between the germline ends.

This clone has just one count. The chain carries TRBV5-1 and TRBJ1-4, with 7 positions matching TRBD1. Trimming took 0 bases from V and 0 from J; bases not matched to a gene: 5. This CDR3 has 17 residues. Germline lookup yields CDR1 SGHRS and CDR2 YFSETQ. The CDR3 bases are TGCGCCAGCAGCTTGGGGGGGACAGCCGCAACTAATGAAAAACTGTTTTTT. This translates into CASSLGGTAATNEKLFF.

This clone has only one observation. The chain has TRBV19 and TRBJ1-1; 7 bases map to TRBD1. Per the germline V gene, CDR1 is LNHDA and CDR2 is SQIVND (reference sequence). This CDR3 has 14 residues. V was pared by 5 bases and J by 4 bases, with 7 bases of the junction left unmatched. The CDR3 loop is CASSSSTGPTEAFF. Written as DNA, the CDR3 is TGTGCCAGTAGTTCCTCGACAGGGCCCACTGAAGCTTTCTTT.

The gene calls are TRBV5-4 and TRBJ2-2; no clear D gene. Germline lookup yields CDR1 SGHNT and CDR2 YYREEE (reference sequence). This CDR3 region has 13 residues. Trimming left V 2 bases short and J 3 bases short, with 5 bases between. The CDR3 DNA follows: TGTGCCAGCAGCTTCCGGGACACCGGGGAGCTGTTTTTT. Its protein product is CASSFRDTGELFF.

The chain combines TRBV4-1 with TRBJ2-7; TRBD1 agrees at 8 bases. V lost 1 base, J lost 5 bases, and 7 bases stayed unmatched. CDR3 size: 15 residues. The V gene's germline CDR1 is MGHRA and CDR2 YSYEKL. CDR3 DNA: TGCGCCAGCAGCCAAGGTGTAAACAGGGGGGACGAGCAGTACTTC. It specifies CASSQGVNRGDEQYF.

This chain links TRBV19 with TRBJ2-5, with 9 nucleotides matching TRBD1. V trimming: 4 bases; J trimming: 4 bases; junction bases outside the gene matches: 7. The CDR3 sequence is 15 residues long. Germline assignment: CDR1 LNHDA and CDR2 SQIVND (reference sequence). The CDR3 is CASSTVGTGPETQYF. The CDR3 region has the DNA TGTGCCAGTAGTACCGTCGGGACAGGGCCAGAGACCCAGTACTTC. The full variable domain, with the rest looked up from reference TRBV19 and TRBJ2-5, is DGGITQSPKYLFRKEGQNVTLSCEQNLNHDAMYWYRQDPGQGLRLIYYSQIVNDFQKGDIAEGYSVSREKKESFPLTVTSAQKNPTAFYLCASSTVGTGPETQYFGPGTRLLVL.

The V gene is TRBV2, the J gene TRBJ1-1; weak D call: TRBD1 (5 bases). CDR1 SNHLY and CDR2 FYNNEI come from the germline V gene. V lost 9 bases and J 0 bases, leaving 14 bases between the germline ends. The CDR3 is made up of 14 amino acids. In nucleotides, the CDR3 is TGTGCCAGTAGACCGACAGCACTGAACACTGAAGCTTTCTTT. Amino acid sequence: CASRPTALNTEAFF.

This rearrangement joins TRBV7-2 to TRBJ2-7; 11 positions match TRBD2. With 3 bases clipped from V and 4 bases from J, the junction kept 5 bases outside the gene matches. Germline values: CDR1 SGHTA, CDR2 FQGNSA. This CDR3 is 15 amino acids long. Here the CDR3 reads CASSLRTSGYYEQYV. In nucleotides, the CDR3 is TGTGCCAGCAGCTTGAGGACTAGCGGGTATTACGAGCAGTACGTC.

This chain links TRBV7-8 with TRBJ2-3; TRBD2 matches 7 bases. The CDR3 totals 15 residues. The V and J ends lost 3 bases and 8 bases, in that order; junction bases with no gene match: 11. Germline V gene data show CDR1 as SGHVS and CDR2 as FQNEAQ. In nucleotides, the CDR3 is TGTGCCAGCAGCTTTTCCGGGGCGGGAGTAGTTACGCAGTATTTT. This gives the protein CASSFSGAGVVTQYF.

The chain links TRBV15 to TRBJ1-2; 12 bases fit TRBD1. CDR1 LNHNV and CDR2 YYDKDF come from the germline V gene (reference sequence). The CDR3 is 16 amino acids. Trimming at V came to 1 base and at J to 6 bases, leaving 6 bases not matched to a gene. The CDR3 sequence: CATSRGWGTGGNGYTF. The CDR3 bases are TGTGCCACCAGCAGAGGTTGGGGGACAGGGGGCAATGGCTACACCTTC.

The V gene is TRBV30, the J gene TRBJ2-7; 9 nucleotides agree with TRBD2. The germline CDR1 and CDR2 sequences are GTSNPN and SVGIG (reference sequence). The CDR3 spans 14 residues. V shed 2 bases, J shed 3 bases, and the junction held 5 bases outside the gene matches. In DNA, the CDR3 is TGTGCCTGGAGTTTGGCTAGCGGGGACTACGAGCAGTACTTC. It yields the protein CAWSLASGDYEQYF.

The sample holds a few counts of this clone. V and J are TRBV10-3 and TRBJ1-5, with TRBD1 as a possible D gene (5 bases). The V gene lost 0 bases and the J gene lost 6 bases, with 9 bases spanning the gap. CDR1 is ENHRY, CDR2 SYGVKD, per germline. This CDR3 contains 14 residues. The CDR3: CAISESDGGQPQHF. The CDR3 DNA follows: TGTGCCATCAGTGAGTCGGACGGGGGTCAGCCCCAGCATTTT.

The table lists this clone with a few counts. The CDR3 DNA follows: TGCGCCAGCAGGAGGAGCGACAGTGACTATGGCTACACCTTC. Protein product: CASRRSDSDYGYTF. The chain recombines TRBV5-1 with TRBJ1-2, with D maybe TRBD1 (5 bases). The CDR3 consists of 14 residues. Germline CDR1 and CDR2: SGHRS and YFSETQ. V gave up 5 bases and J gave up 3 bases, with 14 bases separating them.

In the case of this clone: One end of the junction does not line up with germline, which may come from a read error. The CDR3 DNA sequence: TGTGCCAGCAGCTACGAAAAAGGGACAGGGGCAGACTTC. This encodes CASSYEKGTGADF. The rearrangement uses TRBV5-4 and TRBJ2-5; TRBD1 matches 10 bases. Germline V gene lookup returns CDR1 SGHNT and CDR2 YYREEE (reference sequence). This CDR3 has 13 residues.